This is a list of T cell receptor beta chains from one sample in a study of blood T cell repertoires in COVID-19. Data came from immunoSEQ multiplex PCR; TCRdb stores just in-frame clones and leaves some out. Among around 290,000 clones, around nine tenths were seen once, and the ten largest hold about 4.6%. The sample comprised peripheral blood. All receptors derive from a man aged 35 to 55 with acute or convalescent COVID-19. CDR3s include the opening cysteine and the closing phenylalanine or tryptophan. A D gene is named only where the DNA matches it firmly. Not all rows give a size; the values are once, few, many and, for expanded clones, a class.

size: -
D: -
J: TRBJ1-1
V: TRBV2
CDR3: CASSLYVNTEAFF
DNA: TGTGCCAGCAGCCTATACGTTAACACTGAAGCTTTCTTT

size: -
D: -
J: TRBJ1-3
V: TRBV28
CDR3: CASSSLRGSGNTIYF
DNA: TGTGCCAGCAGTTCCCTCAGGGGCTCTGGAAACACCATATATTTT

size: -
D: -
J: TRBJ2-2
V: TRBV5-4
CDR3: CASSSRGGELFF
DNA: TGTGCCAGCAGCTCTCGGGGGGGGGAGCTGTTTTTT

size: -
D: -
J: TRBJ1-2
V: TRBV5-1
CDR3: CASSKGSVSISTGGYTF
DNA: TGCGCCAGCAGCAAAGGGAGCGTCTCCATTAGTACGGGAGGCTACACCTTC

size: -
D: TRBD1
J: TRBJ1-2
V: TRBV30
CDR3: CAWSPDRGPHYTF
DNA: TGTGCCTGGAGCCCGGACAGGGGCCCACACTACACCTTC

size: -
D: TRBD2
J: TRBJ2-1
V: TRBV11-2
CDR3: CASSLTSGTYNEQFF
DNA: TGTGCCAGCAGCCTAACTAGCGGGACCTACAATGAGCAGTTCTTC

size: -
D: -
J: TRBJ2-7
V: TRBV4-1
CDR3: CASSRSTQGRSSYEQYF
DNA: TGCGCCAGCAGCCGGTCCACTCAGGGAAGGAGCTCCTACGAGCAGTACTTC

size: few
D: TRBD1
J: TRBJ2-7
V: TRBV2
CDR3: CASSQDRGLYEQYF
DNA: TGTGCCAGCAGTCAGGACAGGGGGCTATACGAGCAGTACTTC

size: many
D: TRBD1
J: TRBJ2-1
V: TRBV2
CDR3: CASSEDRAAYNEQFF
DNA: TGTGCCAGCAGTGAGGACAGGGCTGCCTACAATGAGCAGTTCTTC

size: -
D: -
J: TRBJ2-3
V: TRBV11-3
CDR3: CASSFTPKDTQYF
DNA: TGTGCCAGCAGCTTTACCCCTAAGGATACGCAGTATTTT

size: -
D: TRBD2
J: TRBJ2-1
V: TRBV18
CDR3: CASSLYRTSGEGDEQFF
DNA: TGTGCCAGCTCACTTTATCGGACTAGCGGGGAAGGCGATGAGCAGTTCTTC

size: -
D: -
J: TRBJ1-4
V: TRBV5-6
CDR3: CASSWNRVNEKLFF
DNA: TGTGCCAGCAGCTGGAACAGGGTTAACGAAAAACTGTTTTTT

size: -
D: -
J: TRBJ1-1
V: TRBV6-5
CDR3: CASSSYMAGTTEAFF
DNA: TGTGCCAGCAGTTCCTATATGGCGGGGACCACTGAAGCTTTCTTT

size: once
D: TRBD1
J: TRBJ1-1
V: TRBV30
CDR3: CAWATQGAYYEAFF
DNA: TGTGCCTGGGCGACACAGGGGGCATACTATGAAGCTTTCTTT

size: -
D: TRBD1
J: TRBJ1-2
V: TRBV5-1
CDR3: CASSLGQGAGGYTF
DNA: TGCGCCAGCAGCCTAGGACAGGGGGCAGGAGGCTACACCTTC

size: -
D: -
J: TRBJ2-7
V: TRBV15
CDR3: CATSGGSGGDYEQYF
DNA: TGTGCCACCAGCGGAGGTAGTGGGGGCGACTACGAGCAGTACTTC

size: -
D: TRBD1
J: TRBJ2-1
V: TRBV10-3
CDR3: CAISEPGTGLGEQFF
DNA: TGTGCCATCAGTGAACCTGGGACAGGCCTTGGCGAGCAGTTCTTC

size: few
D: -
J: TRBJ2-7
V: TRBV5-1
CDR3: CASSLEPIPYEQYF
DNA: TGCGCCAGCAGCTTGGAGCCGATCCCCTACGAGCAGTACTTC

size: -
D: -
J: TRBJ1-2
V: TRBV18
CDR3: CASSHGGNYGYTF
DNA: TGTGCCAGCTCACACGGGGGTAACTATGGCTACACCTTC

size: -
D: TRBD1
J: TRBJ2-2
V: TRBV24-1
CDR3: CATSDPGTGNTGELFF
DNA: TGTGCCACCAGTGACCCGGGGACAGGGAACACCGGGGAGCTGTTTTTT

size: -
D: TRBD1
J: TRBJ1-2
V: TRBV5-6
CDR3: CASSSPRTGGAFRGYTF
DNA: TGTGCCAGCAGCTCCCCTAGAACAGGGGGTGCCTTTCGTGGCTACACCTTC

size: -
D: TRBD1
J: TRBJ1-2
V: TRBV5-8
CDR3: CASSTGQAGTF
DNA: TGTGCCAGCAGCACGGGACAGGCGGGAACCTTC

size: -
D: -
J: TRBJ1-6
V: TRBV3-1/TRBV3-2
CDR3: CASSQEWTLYNSPLHF
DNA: TGTGCCAGCAGCCAAGAGTGGACACTTTATAATTCACCCCTCCACTTT

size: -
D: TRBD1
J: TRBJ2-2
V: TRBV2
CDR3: CAVDLRGPNTGELFF
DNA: TGTGCAGTAGACCTCAGGGGGCCGAACACCGGGGAGCTGTTTTTT

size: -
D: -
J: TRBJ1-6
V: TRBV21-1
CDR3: CASSKYRGRLGSPLHF
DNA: TGTGCCAGCAGCAAATATAGGGGGCGGCTCGGTTCACCCCTCCACTTT

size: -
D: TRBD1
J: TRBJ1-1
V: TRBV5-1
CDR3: CASRQGGTEAFF
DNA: TGCGCCAGCAGACAGGGGGGCACTGAAGCTTTCTTT

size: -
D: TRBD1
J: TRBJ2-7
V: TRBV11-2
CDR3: CASRVPGQGAGEQYF
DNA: TGTGCCAGCAGAGTACCGGGACAGGGGGCAGGCGAGCAGTACTTC

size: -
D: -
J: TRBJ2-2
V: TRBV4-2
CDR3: CASSPPRQVSGELFF
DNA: TGTGCCAGCAGCCCTCCACGACAGGTGTCCGGGGAGCTGTTTTTT

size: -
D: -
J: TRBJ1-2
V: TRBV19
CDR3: CASSIASYGYTF
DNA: TGTGCCAGTAGTATAGCCTCCTATGGCTACACCTTC

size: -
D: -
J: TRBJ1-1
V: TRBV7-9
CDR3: CASSLSRVNTEAFF
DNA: TGTGCCAGCAGCTTGTCCAGGGTGAACACTGAAGCTTTCTTT

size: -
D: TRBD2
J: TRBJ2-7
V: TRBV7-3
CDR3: CASSPGLAGASEQYF
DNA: TGTGCCAGCAGCCCGGGACTAGCGGGGGCTTCCGAGCAGTACTTC

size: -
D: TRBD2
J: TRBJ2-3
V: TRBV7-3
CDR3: CAIERGPGDTQYF
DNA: TGTGCCATCGAGCGGGGGCCGGGAGATACGCAGTATTTT

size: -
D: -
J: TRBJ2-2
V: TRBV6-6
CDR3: CASSPHDTFTGELFF
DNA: TGTGCCAGCAGCCCTCATGACACGTTCACCGGGGAGCTGTTTTTT

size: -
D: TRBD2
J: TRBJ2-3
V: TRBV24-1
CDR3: CATSDSSGGPSDTQYF
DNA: TGTGCCACCAGTGATTCGAGCGGGGGGCCGTCAGATACGCAGTATTTT

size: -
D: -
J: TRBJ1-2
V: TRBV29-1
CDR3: CSVEASGSYYGYTF
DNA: TGCAGCGTTGAAGCTAGTGGCAGCTATTATGGCTACACCTTC

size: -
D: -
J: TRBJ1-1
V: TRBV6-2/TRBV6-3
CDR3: CASSYKPGWTEAFF
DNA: TGTGCCAGCAGTTATAAGCCGGGATGGACTGAAGCTTTCTTT

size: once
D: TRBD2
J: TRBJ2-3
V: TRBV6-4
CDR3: CASSEEAGGVDTQYF
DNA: TGTGCCAGCAGTGAGGAAGCGGGGGGGGTAGATACGCAGTATTTT

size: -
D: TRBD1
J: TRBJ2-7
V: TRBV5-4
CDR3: CASSAGQGRAYEQYF
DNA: TGTGCCAGCAGCGCGGGACAGGGGAGAGCCTACGAGCAGTACTTC

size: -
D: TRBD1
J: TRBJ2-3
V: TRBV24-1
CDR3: CATSDPGQGADTQYF
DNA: TGTGCCACCAGTGATCCGGGACAGGGTGCAGATACGCAGTATTTT

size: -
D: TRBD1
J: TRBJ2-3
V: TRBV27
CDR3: CASSWSRGRADTQYF
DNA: TGTGCCAGCAGTTGGAGCAGGGGGCGCGCAGATACGCAGTATTTT

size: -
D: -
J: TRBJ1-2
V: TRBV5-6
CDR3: CASSLGQALYGYTF
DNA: TGTGCCAGCAGCTTGGGGCAAGCGTTGTATGGCTACACCTTC

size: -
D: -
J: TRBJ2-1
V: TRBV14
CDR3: CASSQGQHHPYNEQFF
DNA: TGTGCCAGCAGCCAAGGACAGCATCACCCCTACAATGAGCAGTTCTTC

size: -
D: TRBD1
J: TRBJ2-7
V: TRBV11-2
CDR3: CASSPGTGGRAYEQYF
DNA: TGTGCCAGCAGCCCCGGGACAGGGGGAAGGGCCTACGAGCAGTACTTC

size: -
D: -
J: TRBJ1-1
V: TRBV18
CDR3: CASSTDTNTEAFF
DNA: TGTGCCAGCTCAACCGACACGAACACTGAAGCTTTCTTT

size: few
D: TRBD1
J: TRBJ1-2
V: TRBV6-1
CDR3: CASSEQGARYGYTF
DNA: TGTGCCAGCAGTGAACAGGGGGCAAGGTATGGCTACACCTTC

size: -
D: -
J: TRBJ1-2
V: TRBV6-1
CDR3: CASSEPVFYGYTF
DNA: TGTGCCAGCAGTGAACCGGTTTTCTATGGCTACACCTTC

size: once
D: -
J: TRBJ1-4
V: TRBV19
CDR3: CASSPYSLPTEKLFF
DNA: TGTGCCAGTTCCCCATACAGCCTTCCAACTGAAAAACTGTTTTTT

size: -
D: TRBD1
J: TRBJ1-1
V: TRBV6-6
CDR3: CASLPGQPGTEAFF
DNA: TGTGCCAGCTTACCGGGACAGCCGGGCACTGAAGCTTTCTTT

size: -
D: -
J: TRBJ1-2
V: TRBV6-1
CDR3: CASSEFPGGYGYTF
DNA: TGTGCCAGCAGTGAATTCCCAGGAGGCTATGGCTACACCTTC

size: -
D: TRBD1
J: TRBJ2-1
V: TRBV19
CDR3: CASSIGTGESEQFF
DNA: TGTGCCAGTAGTATAGGAACAGGGGAGTCCGAGCAGTTCTTC

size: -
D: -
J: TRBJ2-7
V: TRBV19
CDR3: CASSSQVSSYEQYF
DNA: TGTGCCAGTAGTTCCCAGGTTAGCTCCTACGAGCAGTACTTC

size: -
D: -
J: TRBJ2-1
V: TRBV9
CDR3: CASSLRGDFSSYNEQFF
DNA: TGTGCCAGCAGCCTTAGAGGGGACTTCAGCTCCTACAATGAGCAGTTCTTC

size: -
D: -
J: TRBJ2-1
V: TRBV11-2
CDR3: CASSYGQSNEQFF
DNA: TGTGCCAGCAGCTACGGACAGTCTAATGAGCAGTTCTTC

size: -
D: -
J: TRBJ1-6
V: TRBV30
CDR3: CAWSVGRDNSPLHF
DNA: TGTGCCTGGAGTGTGGGGAGGGACAATTCACCCCTCCACTTT

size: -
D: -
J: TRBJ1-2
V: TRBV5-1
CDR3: CASSLAPSGGYTF
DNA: TGCGCCAGCAGCTTGGCCCCCTCGGGAGGCTACACCTTC

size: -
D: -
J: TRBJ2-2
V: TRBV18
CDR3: CASSLTNTGELFF
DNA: TGTGCCAGCTCACTCACAAACACCGGGGAGCTGTTTTTT

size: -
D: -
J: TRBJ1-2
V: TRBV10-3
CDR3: CAIAQGYGYTF
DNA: TGTGCCATCGCACAGGGCTATGGCTACACCTTC